The 30 T cell receptor beta chains listed next were all sequenced from one sample in a study of read filtering for tumor transcriptome and immune sequencing. From 350 to 500 ng of RNA, a library with molecular barcoded alpha/delta and beta/gamma adaptors was made. MiXCR was run by TCRdb on the reads, yielding one entry per CDR3 protein. This sample has 37,000 or so distinct CDR3 sequences, with about an eighth found just once. The sequenced sample was a population of CD138-negative cells sorted from bone marrow. The source is a donor aged 40 or older with multiple myeloma.

This clonotype was counted ten times or more. The genes are TRBV20-1 and TRBJ1-6; D remains ambiguous. V gave up 0 bases and J gave up 7 bases, with 10 bases separating them. The CDR3 has 14 residues. Germline V gives CDR1 DFQATT, CDR2 SNEGSKA (reference sequence). In DNA, the CDR3 is TGCAGTGCTAGAGATGGCCCTGACAATTCACCCCTCCACTTT. Translation gives CSARDGPDNSPLHF.

This clonotype was found once. One base away lies a much larger clone, so this may be a sequencing read error. V usage is TRBV5-1 and J usage is TRBJ2-1; possible D gene TRBD2, 5 bases. This CDR3 has 14 residues. CDR1 SGHRS and CDR2 YFSETQ come from the germline V gene. The chain's CDR3 is CASSLAGKNNEQSF. The CDR3 DNA is TGCGCCAGCAGCTTGGCCGGGAAGAACAATGAGCAGTCCTTC.

This clonotype is categorized as medium-sized (0.01 to 0.1%). CDR3 residues: CASSFLGKNEQFF. Here the CDR3 DNA reads TGTGCCAGCAGTTTCCTGGGCAAAAATGAGCAGTTCTTC. The genes are TRBV28 and TRBJ2-1; the D is unclear. The V end lost 3 bases, the J end lost 7 bases, and 10 bases lay between the germline ends. CDR1 MDHEN and CDR2 SYDVKM come from the germline V gene. The CDR3 runs 13 residues.

This clonotype was seen repeatedly, ten times or more. V gene TRBV6-1 combines with J gene TRBJ2-7; 8 bases are a match to TRBD2. CDR3 length: 14 residues. V lost 7 bases and J lost 0; bases outside the gene matches: 5. Germline CDR1 is MNHNS and CDR2 is SASEGT. The DNA for the CDR3 is TGTGCCAGCACCCCTGGGACTAGCTCCTACGAGCAGTACTTC. Its translation is CASTPGTSSYEQYF.

With respect to this clonotype: Here the CDR3 omits its conserved ending phenylalanine or tryptophan, so a read error is the likely source. CDR3 coding DNA: TGTGTCAGCAGTTTTCGTAGCAGACAGCCCCAGCATCTT. This sequence encodes CVSSFRSRQPQHL. This chain joins TRBV12-3 or TRBV12-4 and TRBJ1-5; unclear D gene. The CDR3 consists of 13 residues.

In the case of this clonotype: Being one base from a much bigger clone, this may be a read error. This chain uses TRBV5-1 with TRBJ1-3, with TRBD1 matching 9 bases. This CDR3 contains 16 residues. V lost 4 bases to trimming and J lost 0 bases; unmatched junction nucleotides: 5. CDR1 SGHRS and CDR2 YFSETQ come from the germline V gene. The CDR3 DNA reads TGCGCCAGCAGCACCGGGACAGGGAGCTCTGGAAACACCATATATTTT. This codes for CASSTGTGSSGNTIYF.

This clonotype was detected many times. The CDR3 sequence is CAISDRGTASEAFF. The DNA for the CDR3 is TGTGCCATCAGTGATCGGGGGACGGCAAGTGAAGCTTTCTTT. The J gene is TRBJ1-1, the V gene TRBV10-3; possibly TRBD1 for D (5 bases). Germline values: CDR1 ENHRY, CDR2 SYGVKD. The CDR3 runs 14 residues. V was pared by 3 bases and J by 7 bases, with 15 bases between.

In this sample, this clonotype turned up many times. The chain uses TRBV6-1 and TRBJ1-2; D might be TRBD1 (6 bases). Per germline, CDR1 MNHNS and CDR2 SASEGT. The CDR3 totals 14 residues. V shed 4 bases and J shed 5 bases, with 14 bases lying between them. CDR3 sequence (DNA): TGTGCCAGCAGTGGACAGGCGAGGGATTATGGCTACACCTTC. It codes for CASSGQARDYGYTF.

By sample fraction, this clonotype is medium-sized. DNA of the CDR3: TGTGCCAGCAGCCCAGGCAGCGGTGCCTCCTACGAGCAGTACTTC. It specifies CASSPGSGASYEQYF. V gene TRBV9 combines with J gene TRBJ2-7; D may be TRBD2 (5 bases). The germline V gene has CDR1 SGDLS and CDR2 YYNGEE. Trimming left V 4 bases short and J 0 bases short, with 14 bases between. The CDR3 covers 15 residues.

The CDR3 nucleotides read TGCGCCAGCAGCTGGACAGGGGGTAGCACAGATACGCAGTATTTT. Its translation: CASSWTGGSTDTQYF. The chain combines TRBV5-1 with TRBJ2-3; TRBD1 aligns across 10 bases. Germline lookup yields CDR1 SGHRS and CDR2 YFSETQ. This CDR3 has 15 residues. V shed 3 bases, J shed 0 bases, and the junction held 1 base outside the gene matches.

The table lists this clonotype with many counts. The V call is TRBV6-6, the J call TRBJ2-7, with 10 bases that match TRBD2. The CDR3 sequence is 16 residues long. The V and J ends lost 5 bases and 2 bases, in that order; junction bases with no gene match: 9. Looked up from germline, CDR1 is MNHNY and CDR2 is SVGAGI (reference sequence). The chain's CDR3 is CASSQPGTSAPYEQYF. The CDR3 region has the DNA TGTGCCAGCAGTCAGCCCGGGACTAGCGCACCCTACGAGCAGTACTTC.

This clonotype was recorded many times. The gene calls are TRBV7-8 and TRBJ2-2, with D maybe TRBD1 (6 bases). Germline CDR1 SGHVS, CDR2 FQNEAQ. The CDR3 totals 15 residues. V lost 5 bases and J 7 bases, leaving 17 bases between the germline ends. The DNA for the CDR3 is TGTGCCAGCAGCCTAGGGGGTCCCGAAGGCGGGGAGCTGTTTTTT. Translation gives CASSLGGPEGGELFF.

This clonotype was picked up many times. The chain couples TRBV14 to TRBJ2-1; 7 bases agree with TRBD2. Germline V gene data show CDR1 as SGHDN and CDR2 as FVKESK. J gave up 1 base and V 1 base, and 10 bases lay outside the gene matches. This CDR3 spans 18 amino acids. This CDR3 reads CASSQGTSLMKSYNEQFF. The CDR3 region has the DNA TGTGCCAGCAGCCAAGGGACTAGTTTGATGAAATCCTACAATGAGCAGTTCTTC.

Many counts were recorded for this clonotype. V gene TRBV7-9 combines with J gene TRBJ2-3; 11 nucleotides agree with TRBD2. Germline V CDR1 and CDR2: SEHNR, FQNEAQ (reference sequence). This CDR3 contains 17 residues. Trimming took 2 bases from V and 3 from J; bases not matched to a gene: 7. The CDR3 loop is CASSLWISGRATDTQYF. The CDR3 DNA reads as TGTGCCAGCAGCTTATGGATTAGCGGGAGGGCAACAGATACGCAGTATTTT.

In the case of this clonotype: This may arise from a read error, as a much more abundant clone is one base away. CDR3 protein: CASSFQGAANEQFF. The DNA for the CDR3 is TGTGCCAGCAGTTTCCAGGGGGCAGCTAATGAGCAGTTCTTC. This sequence joins TRBV12-3 or TRBV12-4 and TRBJ2-1; 8 nucleotides agree with TRBD1. Trimming cost V 3 bases and J 7 bases; bases outside gene matches: 5. This CDR3 is built from 14 residues.

The chain combines TRBV6-1 with TRBJ2-5, with D maybe TRBD2 (6 bases). Germline lookup yields CDR1 MNHNS and CDR2 SASEGT. V was clipped by 6 bases and J by 5 bases, with 19 bases between them. The CDR3 has 15 amino acids. Here the CDR3 DNA reads TGTGCCAGCAGATTCGTGGAGGGCCCGGGGGAGACCCAGTACTTC. Translation gives CASRFVEGPGETQYF.

This clonotype has at least ten counts. J is TRBJ2-7 and V is TRBV6-2 or TRBV6-3, with a weak D call TRBD2 (5 bases). CDR1 and CDR2 from the germline V gene are MNHEY and SVGEGT. V gave up 2 bases and J gave up 3 bases, with 14 bases separating them. This CDR3 has 15 residues. The CDR3 is CASSYMSGVDYEQYF. The CDR3 region has the DNA TGTGCCAGCAGTTACATGTCCGGGGTCGACTACGAGCAGTACTTC.

This clonotype was counted only a few times. This may arise from a read error, as a much more abundant clone is one base away. The J gene is TRBJ1-1, the V gene TRBV6-1; D is perhaps TRBD1 (5 bases). The CDR3 loop spans 14 amino acids. Trimming took 1 base from V and 10 from J, leaving 16 bases between them. Germline V gene data show CDR1 as MNHNS and CDR2 as SASEGT. In nucleotides, the CDR3 is TGTGCCAGCAGTGAAGTAGCGGGACGCAGAGGAGCTTTCTTT. This translates into CASSEVAGRRGAFF.

This clonotype was recorded many times. A read error may produce the germline difference seen at one junction end. The CDR3 spells CASSPTDRETEVFF. The CDR3 DNA reads TGTGCCAGCAGTCCAACTGACCGGGAGACCGAAGTCTTCTTT. The chain uses TRBV28 and TRBJ1-6, with D unresolved. The CDR3 has 14 residues. CDR1 and CDR2 from the germline V gene are MDHEN and SYDVKM.

As concerns this clonotype: With a much larger clone just one base away, this may be a read error. Since no conserved phenylalanine or tryptophan closes the CDR3, a read error is the likely cause. J is TRBJ2-7 and V is TRBV29-1; D gene uncertain. Deletions cut 4 bases from V and 0 bases from J, with 7 bases between. This CDR3 region has 12 residues. CDR1 is SQVTM and CDR2 is ANQGSEA in the germline V gene. CDR3 sequence (DNA): TGCAGCGTTGGCGGCAGCTCCTACGAGCAGTACCTC. It is translated as CSVGGSSYEQYL.

This clonotype has ten or more counts. As DNA, the CDR3 is TGTGCCAGCAGTTTAAGGGGACACACAGATACGCAGTATTTT. Translated, it gives CASSLRGHTDTQYF. The chain carries TRBV28 and TRBJ2-3, with a tentative D call TRBD1 (6 bases). V gave up 2 bases and J gave up 2 bases, with 8 bases separating them. The germline gives CDR1 MDHEN, CDR2 SYDVKM. The CDR3 runs 14 residues.

This clonotype was counted at least ten times. The chain recombines TRBV20-1 with TRBJ2-7, with D perhaps TRBD1 or TRBD2 (5 bases each). CDR3 length: 14 residues. The germline V gene encodes CDR1 DFQATT and CDR2 SNEGSKA (reference sequence). Deletions cut 4 bases from V and 2 bases from J, with 15 bases between. The CDR3, as DNA: TGCAGTGCTATTTCCCGGGACGGAGCCTACGAGCAGTACTTC. Translated: CSAISRDGAYEQYF.

A few counts support this clonotype. Its ends do not fully match the called genes, so a read error is possible. V usage is TRBV27 and J usage is TRBJ2-7, with no clear D. Looked up from germline, CDR1 is MNHEY and CDR2 is SMNVEV (reference sequence). The CDR3 contains 15 residues. In DNA, the CDR3 is TGTGCCGGCAGTTTGGTACCGTCCTACTCCTACGAGCAGTACTTC. This codes for CAGSLVPSYSYEQYF.

With regard to this clonotype: Since a much larger clone is just one base distant, this may be a read error. This rearrangement joins TRBV29-1 to TRBJ2-3, with 9 bases aligning to TRBD1. The CDR3 consists of 12 residues. CDR1 is SQVTM, CDR2 ANQGSEA, per germline. Unmatched junction bases numbered 4, after V lost 7 bases and J lost 5 bases. This CDR3 is CSGWDREDTQYF. CDR3 nucleotide sequence: TGCAGCGGGTGGGACAGGGAAGATACGCAGTATTTT.

This clonotype was recorded many times. The chain couples TRBV19 to TRBJ2-2; D is ambiguous. Trimming cost V 3 bases and J 4 bases, with 6 bases left between them. CDR3 length: 13 amino acids. CDR1 is LNHDA and CDR2 is SQIVND in the germline V gene (reference sequence). In DNA, the CDR3 is TGTGCCAGTAGTATTCGGCCCACCGGGGAGCTGTTTTTT. As protein: CASSIRPTGELFF. Together with reference TRBV19 and TRBJ2-2, the CDR3 gives the full variable domain: DGGITQSPKYLFRKEGQNVTLSCEQNLNHDAMYWYRQDPGQGLRLIYYSQIVNDFQKGDIAEGYSVSREKKESFPLTVTSAQKNPTAFYLCASSIRPTGELFFGEGSRLTVL.

This chain uses TRBV6-5 with TRBJ2-7, with 9 bases matching TRBD1. There are 18 residues in the CDR3. The V and J ends lost 0 bases and 2 bases, in that order; junction bases with no gene match: 11. Germline CDR1 and CDR2: MNHEY and SVGAGI. CDR3 loop: CASSYSCSGQGNPYEQYF. The CDR3 nucleotides read TGTGCCAGCAGTTACTCGTGCAGCGGACAGGGGAACCCCTACGAGCAGTACTTC.

The table lists this clonotype with many counts. The V gene is TRBV15, the J gene TRBJ2-6; no definite D call. Germline V gene sequence: CDR1 LNHNV, CDR2 YYDKDF (reference sequence). The ends were cut back, 1 base at V and 0 bases at J, with 13 bases in the middle. The CDR3 length is 18 residues. The DNA of the CDR3 is TGTGCCACCAGCAGAGGAAAAGGCAGAAGCTCTGGGGCCAACGTCCTGACTTTC. Its translation: CATSRGKGRSSGANVLTF. Full variable domain (outside the CDR3, taken from reference TRBV15 and TRBJ2-6): DAMVIQNPRYQVTQFGKPVTLSCSQTLNHNVMYWYQQKSSQAPKLLFHYYDKDFNNEADTPDNFQSRRPNTSFCFLDIRSPGLGDTAMYLCATSRGKGRSSGANVLTFGAGSRLTVL.

There are a few counts of this clonotype. The rearrangement joins TRBV4-1 to TRBJ2-1, with D possibly being TRBD1 or TRBD2 (5 bases each). The CDR3 runs 16 residues. Between the trimmed V and J ends, which lost 4 bases and 4 bases, there was a span of 17 bases. Germline values: CDR1 MGHRA, CDR2 YSYEKL. Written as DNA, the CDR3 is TGCGCCAGCAGCCCCTGGGGCCAGCGGCAGTACAATGAGCAGTTCTTC. The encoded protein is CASSPWGQRQYNEQFF.

This clonotype was detected many times. The chain recombines TRBV5-1 with TRBJ2-1; TRBD2 matches 13 bases. Trimming at V came to 2 bases and at J to 8 bases, leaving 7 bases not matched to a gene. The CDR3 contains 16 residues. The germline V gene encodes CDR1 SGHRS and CDR2 YFSETQ. This CDR3 reads CASSLARLAGGDEQFF. CDR3 bases: TGCGCCAGCAGCTTAGCCCGACTAGCGGGAGGAGATGAGCAGTTCTTC.

This clonotype came up many times. The gene calls are TRBV29-1 and TRBJ2-7; D ambiguous. CDR3 length: 12 amino acids. CDR1 is SQVTM, CDR2 ANQGSEA, per germline. Trimming took off 2 bases at V and 1 base at J, with 6 bases between the two ends. The CDR3 is CSVELGSYEQYF. The CDR3 nucleotides are TGCAGCGTTGAACTGGGTTCCTACGAGCAGTACTTC.